This is a list of T cell receptor beta chains from one sample in a study of shared clonotypes between healthy human individuals. The assay was immunoSEQ multiplex PCR, and TCRdb's table has in-frame clones only and misses some. The table includes millions of clones, roughly 94% detected once. Sequencing input: naive CD8+ T cells sorted from blood. The receptors shown here come from a man aged 18 to 29 in good health. CDR3s include the opening cysteine and the closing phenylalanine or tryptophan. Where a row states a size, it is once, few, many or the class of an expanded clone; other rows omit it.

v_call: TRBV27
clone_size: NA
j_call: TRBJ2-7
cdr3_aa: CASSLHGTGYEQYF

v_call: TRBV6-1
clone_size: NA
j_call: TRBJ1-1
cdr3_aa: CASSEASGYTEAFF

v_call: TRBV10-2
clone_size: few
j_call: TRBJ1-6
cdr3_aa: CASSEPTGGNSPLHF

v_call: TRBV9
clone_size: NA
j_call: TRBJ2-7
cdr3_aa: CASSVADLPGTGASYEQYF

v_call: TRBV6-6
clone_size: NA
j_call: TRBJ2-7
cdr3_aa: CASSYRAGGTYEQYF

v_call: TRBV9
clone_size: NA
j_call: TRBJ2-5
cdr3_aa: CASSPYLEQETQYF

v_call: TRBV27
clone_size: NA
j_call: TRBJ2-2
cdr3_aa: CASSLIESGELFF

v_call: TRBV28
clone_size: NA
j_call: TRBJ2-1
cdr3_aa: CASKLKGNWNEQFF

v_call: TRBV5-6
clone_size: NA
j_call: TRBJ1-4
cdr3_aa: CASSLGYAGGASNEKLFF

v_call: TRBV27
clone_size: NA
j_call: TRBJ2-7
cdr3_aa: CASKPQTDPYEQYF

v_call: TRBV6-5
clone_size: NA
j_call: TRBJ2-3
cdr3_aa: CASSPRTGEDTQYF

v_call: TRBV7-9
clone_size: NA
j_call: TRBJ2-5
cdr3_aa: CASSLLAETQYF

v_call: TRBV10-2
clone_size: NA
j_call: TRBJ1-6
cdr3_aa: CASSDPGGSSYNSPLHF

v_call: TRBV18
clone_size: few
j_call: TRBJ1-1
cdr3_aa: CASSPGTEAFF